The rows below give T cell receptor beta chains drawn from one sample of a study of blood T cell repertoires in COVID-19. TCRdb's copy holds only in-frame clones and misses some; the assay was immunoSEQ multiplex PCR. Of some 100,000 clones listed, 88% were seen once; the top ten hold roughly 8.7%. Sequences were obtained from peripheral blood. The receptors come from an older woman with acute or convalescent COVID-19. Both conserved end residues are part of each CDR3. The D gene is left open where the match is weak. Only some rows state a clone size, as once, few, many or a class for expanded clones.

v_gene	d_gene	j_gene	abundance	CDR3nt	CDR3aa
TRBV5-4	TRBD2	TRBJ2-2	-	TGTGCCAGCAGCCCTCGTGGTGCGGGGGGAAGCACCGGGGAGCTGTTTTTT	CASSPRGAGGSTGELFF
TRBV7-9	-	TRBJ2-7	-	TGTGCCAGCAGCTTAAAGCTGACAGGGACTTACGAGCAGTACTTC	CASSLKLTGTYEQYF
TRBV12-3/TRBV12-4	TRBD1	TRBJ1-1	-	TGTGCCAGCAGCCGGACAGGGATCACTGAAGCTTTCTTT	CASSRTGITEAFF
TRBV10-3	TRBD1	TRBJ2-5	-	TGTGCCATCAGTGAGCGTGACAGGGGTTGGGAGACCCAGTACTTC	CAISERDRGWETQYF
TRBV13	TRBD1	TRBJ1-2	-	TGTGCCAGCAGCTTAATAGGCCGGGACAGCGACTATGGCTACACCTTC	CASSLIGRDSDYGYTF
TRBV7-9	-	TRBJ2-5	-	TGTGCCAGCAGCTTTTGGGCGGGGCAAGAGACCCAGTACTTC	CASSFWAGQETQYF
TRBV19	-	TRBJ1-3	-	TGTGCCAGTAGCAGGACAGCCTCTGGAAACACCATATATTTT	CASSRTASGNTIYF
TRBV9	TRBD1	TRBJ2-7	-	TGTGCCAGCAGCTCGGGACAGAGTTCCTACGAGCAGTACTTC	CASSSGQSSYEQYF
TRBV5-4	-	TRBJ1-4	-	TGTGCCAGCAGCTTCTACGAAGAGGAAAAACTGTTTTTT	CASSFYEEEKLFF
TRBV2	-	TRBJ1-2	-	TGTGCCAGCAGTCCTCCGCTGGGAGGGTTCTACACCTTC	CASSPPLGGFYTF
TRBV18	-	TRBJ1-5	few	TGTGCCAGCTCACCGGCTCCGGGTCAGCCCCAGCATTTT	CASSPAPGQPQHF
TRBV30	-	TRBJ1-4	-	TGTGCCTGGAGTGTAGGAGAAAGAAAACTGTTTTTT	CAWSVGERKLFF
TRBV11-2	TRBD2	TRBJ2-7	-	TGTGCCAGCAGCGCTAGGGTAGCGGGGGGTTCCTACGAGCAGTACTTC	CASSARVAGGSYEQYF
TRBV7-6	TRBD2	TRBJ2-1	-	TGTGCCAGCAGCTTAGAACTAGCGATACCGCCCTACAATGAGCAGTTCTTC	CASSLELAIPPYNEQFF
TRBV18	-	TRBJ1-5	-	TGTGCCAGCTCAGCTACAGGGAATAGCAATCAGCCCCAGCATTTT	CASSATGNSNQPQHF
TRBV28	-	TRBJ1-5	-	TGTGCCAGCAGTTTATCGCTCGGGGTTCAGCCCCAGCATTTT	CASSLSLGVQPQHF
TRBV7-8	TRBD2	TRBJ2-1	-	TGTGCCAGCAGCTTAGATGGCGGGGGGGTTACAAATGAGCAGTTCTTC	CASSLDGGGVTNEQFF
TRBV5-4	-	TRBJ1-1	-	TGTGCCAGCAGCTTACCCGGGACACCAAACACTGAAGCTTTCTTT	CASSLPGTPNTEAFF
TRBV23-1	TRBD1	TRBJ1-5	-	TGCGCCAGCACCCACTACGACAGGGAAGTAGGTCAGCCCCAGCATTTT	CASTHYDREVGQPQHF
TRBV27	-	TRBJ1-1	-	TGTGCCAGCAGTAACCCCCTCTCGAGTAAAGCTTTCTTT	CASSNPLSSKAFF
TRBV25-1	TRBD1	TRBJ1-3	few	TGTGCCAGCAGTGAAAACCGGGACAGGGCTGGAAACACCATATATTTT	CASSENRDRAGNTIYF
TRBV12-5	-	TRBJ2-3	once	TGTGCTAGTGGTTTGGCGGGGACAGATACGCAGTATTTT	CASGLAGTDTQYF
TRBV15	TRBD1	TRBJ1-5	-	TGTGCCACCACCCAGGGTCCGAGGACAGGGGATAGCAATCAGCCCCAGCATTTT	CATTQGPRTGDSNQPQHF
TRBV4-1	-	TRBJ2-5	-	TGCGCCAGCAGCCAAGGACTAAACCAAGAGACCCAGTACTTC	CASSQGLNQETQYF